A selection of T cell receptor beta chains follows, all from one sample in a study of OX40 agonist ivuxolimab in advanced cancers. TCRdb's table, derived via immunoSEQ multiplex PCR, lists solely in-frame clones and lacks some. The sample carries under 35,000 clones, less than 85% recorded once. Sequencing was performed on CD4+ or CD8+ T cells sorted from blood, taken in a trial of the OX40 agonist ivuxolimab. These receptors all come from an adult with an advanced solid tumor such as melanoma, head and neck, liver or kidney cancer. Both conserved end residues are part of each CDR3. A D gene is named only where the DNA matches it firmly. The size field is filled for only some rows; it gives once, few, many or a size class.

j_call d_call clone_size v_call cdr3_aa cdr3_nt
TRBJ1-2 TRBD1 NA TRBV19 CASNRGGFYGYTF TGTGCCAGTAACAGGGGAGGCTTCTATGGCTACACCTTC
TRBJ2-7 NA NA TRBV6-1 CASSPRGSYEQYF TGTGCCAGCAGTCCAAGAGGTTCCTACGAGCAGTACTTC
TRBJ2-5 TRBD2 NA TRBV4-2 CASSQDRSGGAETQYF TGTGCCAGCAGCCAAGATAGAAGCGGGGGGGCTGAGACCCAGTACTTC
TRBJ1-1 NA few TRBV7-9 CASSLAIGGTEAFF TGTGCCAGCAGCTTAGCGATCGGGGGGACTGAAGCTTTCTTT
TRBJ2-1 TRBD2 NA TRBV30 CAWSVGYSGGGPSGEQFF TGTGCCTGGAGTGTGGGATATAGCGGGGGAGGGCCTAGCGGTGAGCAGTTCTTC
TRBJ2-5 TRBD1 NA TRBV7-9 CASSNMGQPKVFMETQYF TGTGCCAGCAGCAATATGGGACAGCCAAAGGTATTCATGGAGACCCAGTACTTC
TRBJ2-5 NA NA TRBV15 CATSRAPETQETQYF TGTGCCACCAGCAGAGCCCCAGAGACCCAAGAGACCCAGTACTTC
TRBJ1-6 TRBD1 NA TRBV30 CAWMAGTGRSSYNSPLHF TGTGCCTGGATGGCGGGGACAGGGCGGTCCTCCTATAATTCACCCCTCCACTTT
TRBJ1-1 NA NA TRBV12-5 CASVRGVDPRAFF TGTGCTAGTGTCAGGGGTGTAGATCCCCGAGCTTTCTTT
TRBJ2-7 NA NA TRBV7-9 CASRGVEADQYF TGTGCCAGCAGGGGGGTTGAGGCCGATCAGTACTTC
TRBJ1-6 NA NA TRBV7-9 CASSLGRKGNSPLHF TGTGCCAGCAGCTTAGGCAGGAAGGGAAATTCACCCCTCCACTTT
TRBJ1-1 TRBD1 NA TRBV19 CASSISANRGEGNTEAFF TGTGCCAGTAGTATATCAGCAAACAGGGGAGAAGGGAACACTGAAGCTTTCTTT
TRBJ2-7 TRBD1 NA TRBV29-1 CSPWTGAFLHEQYF TGCAGCCCCTGGACAGGGGCCTTCCTCCACGAGCAGTACTTC
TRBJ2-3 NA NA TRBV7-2 CASSSRGGGTDTQYF TGTGCCAGCAGCTCCAGGGGAGGGGGCACAGATACGCAGTATTTT
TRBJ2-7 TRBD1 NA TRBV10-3 CAISSGDRAYEQYF TGTGCCATCAGTTCAGGGGACAGGGCCTACGAGCAGTACTTC
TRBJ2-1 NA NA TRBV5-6 CASSLRGGSSYNEQFF TGTGCCAGCAGCCTCAGGGGAGGGAGCTCCTACAATGAGCAGTTCTTC
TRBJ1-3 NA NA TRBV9 CASSATAGNTIYF TGTGCCAGCAGCGCAACAGCTGGAAACACCATATATTTT
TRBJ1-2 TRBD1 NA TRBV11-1 CASSLGTGNYGYTF TGTGCCAGCAGCTTAGGGACAGGGAACTATGGCTACACCTTC
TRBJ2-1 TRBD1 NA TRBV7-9 CANHYPGTGSYNKQFF TGTGCCAACCATTACCCAGGGACAGGTTCCTACAATAAGCAGTTCTTC
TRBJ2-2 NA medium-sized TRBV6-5 CASSLGAGGTGELFF TGTGCCAGCAGTTTGGGGGCAGGGGGGACCGGGGAGCTGTTTTTT
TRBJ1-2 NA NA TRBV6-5 CASSSMRANYGYTF TGTGCCAGCAGTTCAATGCGGGCTAACTATGGCTACACCTTC
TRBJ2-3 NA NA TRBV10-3 CAISESIGSGIDTQYF TGTGCCATCAGTGAGTCGATCGGGTCAGGGATAGATACGCAGTATTTT
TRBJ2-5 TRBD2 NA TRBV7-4 CASSLTGLAGWETQYF TGTGCCAGCAGCTTAACCGGACTAGCGGGGTGGGAGACCCAGTACTTC
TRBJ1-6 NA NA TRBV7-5 CASSLSTVPPLHF TGTGCCAGCAGCTTATCTACAGTCCCACCCCTCCACTTT
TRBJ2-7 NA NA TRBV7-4 CASSLGTPGYEQYF TGTGCCAGCAGCTTAGGGACACCAGGCTACGAGCAGTACTTC
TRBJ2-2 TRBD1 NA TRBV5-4 CASSLSNRGTGELFF TGTGCCAGCAGCTTGTCGAACAGGGGTACCGGGGAGCTGTTTTTT
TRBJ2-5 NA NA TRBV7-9 CASSLAGLQETQYF TGTGCCAGCAGCTTAGCAGGGCTTCAAGAGACCCAGTACTTC
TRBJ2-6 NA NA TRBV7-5 CVRSLERPPGANVLTF TGTGTCAGAAGCTTAGAGCGACCGCCGGGGGCCAACGTCCTGACTTTC
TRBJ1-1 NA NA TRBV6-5 CASSYEKEAFF TGTGCCAGCAGTTACGAGAAAGAAGCTTTCTTT
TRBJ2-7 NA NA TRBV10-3 CAISESNRVYEQYF TGTGCCATCAGTGAGTCGAACAGGGTCTACGAGCAGTACTTC
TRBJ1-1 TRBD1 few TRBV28 CATLRPTGVAFF TGTGCCACCCTGAGACCCACAGGGGTAGCTTTCTTT
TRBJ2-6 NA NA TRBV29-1 CSVTQGSGANVLTF TGCAGCGTCACACAGGGCTCTGGGGCCAACGTCCTGACTTTC
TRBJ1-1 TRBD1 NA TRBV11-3 CASSLGTGVNTEAFF TGTGCCAGCAGCTTGGGGACAGGGGTGAACACTGAAGCTTTCTTT
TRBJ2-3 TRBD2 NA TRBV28 CASSLSSGGFTDTQYF TGTGCCAGCAGTTTATCTAGCGGGGGCTTCACAGATACGCAGTATTTT
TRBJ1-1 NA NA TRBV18 CASSPPVTGNTEAFF TGTGCCAGCTCACCACCGGTGACAGGGAACACTGAAGCTTTCTTT
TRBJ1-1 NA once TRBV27 CATWRPNTEAFF TGTGCCACCTGGAGGCCAAACACTGAAGCTTTCTTT
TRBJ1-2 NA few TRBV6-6 CASTSDFANYGYTF TGTGCCAGCACCTCAGACTTCGCTAACTATGGCTACACCTTC
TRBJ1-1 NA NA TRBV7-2 CASSPAGPPLNTEAFF TGTGCCAGCAGCCCGGCAGGGCCTCCATTGAACACTGAAGCTTTCTTT
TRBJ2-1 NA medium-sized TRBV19 CASSEGYYNEQFF TGTGCCAGTAGCGAGGGTTACTACAATGAGCAGTTCTTC
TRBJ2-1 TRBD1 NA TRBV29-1 CSVGQGRKNEQFF TGCAGCGTTGGACAGGGACGTAAGAATGAGCAGTTCTTC
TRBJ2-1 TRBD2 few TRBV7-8 CASSPTGGEPLYNEQFF TGTGCCAGCAGCCCCACGGGGGGGGAGCCCCTTTACAATGAGCAGTTCTTC
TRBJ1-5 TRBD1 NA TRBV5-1 CASSLGDRVSQPQHF TGCGCCAGCAGCTTGGGGGACAGGGTCAGTCAGCCCCAGCATTTT
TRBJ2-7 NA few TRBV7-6 CASSLTPPLAVTYEQYF TGTGCCAGCAGCTTAACCCCTCCCCTAGCCGTTACCTACGAGCAGTACTTC
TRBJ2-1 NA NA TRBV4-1 CASSQDKRPNEQFF TGCGCCAGCAGCCAAGATAAACGGCCCAATGAGCAGTTCTTC
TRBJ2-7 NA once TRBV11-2 CASSLDPSSRNEQYF TGTGCCAGCAGCTTAGATCCTAGCTCCCGGAACGAGCAGTACTTC
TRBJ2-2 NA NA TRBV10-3 CAISLAGTKGTGELFF TGTGCCATCAGTTTAGCCGGGACAAAGGGGACCGGGGAGCTGTTTTTT
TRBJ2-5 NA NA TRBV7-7 CASSLVGFQETQYF TGTGCCAGCAGCTTAGTGGGGTTCCAAGAGACCCAGTACTTC
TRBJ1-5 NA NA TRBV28 CASSLRAGVGNQPQHF TGTGCCAGCAGTTTAAGAGCAGGGGTAGGCAATCAGCCCCAGCATTTT
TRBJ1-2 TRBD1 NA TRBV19 CASSTDRGHGDYGYTF TGTGCCAGTAGTACAGACAGGGGGCACGGCGACTATGGCTACACCTTC
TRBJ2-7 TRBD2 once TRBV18 CASSPLAGGQAGEQYF TGTGCCAGCTCACCTCTAGCGGGGGGGCAGGCGGGCGAGCAGTACTTC
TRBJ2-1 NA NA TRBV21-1 CASSKHTLYNEQFF TGTGCCAGCAGCAAACATACTCTGTACAATGAGCAGTTCTTC
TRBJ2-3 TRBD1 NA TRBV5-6 CASSFLGDRARTSTDTQYF TGTGCCAGCAGCTTTCTGGGGGACAGGGCCCGCACTAGCACAGATACGCAGTATTTT
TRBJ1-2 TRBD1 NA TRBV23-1 CASRKQGNYGYTF TGCGCCAGCAGGAAACAGGGGAACTATGGCTACACCTTC
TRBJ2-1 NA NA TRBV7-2 CASSFGGPQFF TGTGCCAGCAGCTTTGGGGGTCCCCAGTTCTTC
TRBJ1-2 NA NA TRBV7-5 CASSLALESDGYTF TGTGCCAGCAGCTTAGCTCTGGAATCGGATGGCTACACCTTC
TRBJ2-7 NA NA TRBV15 CATSRGRFHEQYF TGTGCCACCAGCAGGGGGCGTTTTCACGAGCAGTACTTC